These T cell receptor beta chains were read from a single sample in a study of blood T cell repertoires in COVID-19. TCRdb's copy holds only in-frame clones and misses some; the assay was immunoSEQ multiplex PCR. The top ten hold over 5% of the sample, which has 110,000 to 150,000 clones, about 88% seen once. The sequenced material came from peripheral blood. The receptors stem from a human donor in a cohort sampled during active COVID-19. Each CDR3 is given without its conserved first and last residue. The D gene is left open where the match is weak.

J gene: TRBJ2-1; D gene: NA; V gene: TRBV7-2; CDR3 protein: ASSPAASSYNEQF
J gene: TRBJ2-5; D gene: NA; V gene: TRBV7-2; CDR3 protein: ASSLGRSGETQY
J gene: TRBJ2-1; D gene: NA; V gene: TRBV18; CDR3 protein: ASSPGGNNEQF
J gene: TRBJ1-1; D gene: NA; V gene: TRBV2; CDR3 protein: ASRVDRLGTEAF
J gene: TRBJ2-2; D gene: NA; V gene: TRBV28; CDR3 protein: ASTLGANTGELF
J gene: TRBJ2-5; D gene: TRBD2; V gene: TRBV30; CDR3 protein: AWGSWGGETQY
J gene: TRBJ1-2; D gene: TRBD1; V gene: TRBV28; CDR3 protein: ASSLGQGAGYT
J gene: TRBJ2-7; D gene: NA; V gene: TRBV5-1; CDR3 protein: ASSSGTLYEQY
J gene: TRBJ1-6; D gene: NA; V gene: TRBV18; CDR3 protein: ASSQGNNSPLH
J gene: TRBJ1-1; D gene: NA; V gene: TRBV2; CDR3 protein: ASNRGGGTEAF
J gene: TRBJ2-1; D gene: TRBD2; V gene: TRBV4-1; CDR3 protein: ASSQGGVAGLNEQF
J gene: TRBJ2-1; D gene: NA; V gene: TRBV11-1; CDR3 protein: ASRGAGVSNEQF
J gene: TRBJ1-1; D gene: NA; V gene: TRBV5-4; CDR3 protein: ASSFWGAEAF
J gene: TRBJ2-7; D gene: NA; V gene: TRBV2; CDR3 protein: ASSEGEEQY
J gene: TRBJ2-1; D gene: NA; V gene: TRBV7-4; CDR3 protein: ASSLVKGDYNEQF
J gene: TRBJ2-1; D gene: TRBD1; V gene: TRBV6-5; CDR3 protein: ASTPGGADYNEQF
J gene: TRBJ2-7; D gene: NA; V gene: TRBV7-2; CDR3 protein: ASSPNSYEQY
J gene: TRBJ1-2; D gene: NA; V gene: TRBV5-4; CDR3 protein: ASSPNQRGYT
J gene: TRBJ2-7; D gene: NA; V gene: TRBV27; CDR3 protein: ASSFGQGTYEQY
J gene: TRBJ2-3; D gene: TRBD1; V gene: TRBV30; CDR3 protein: AWSGTGDTQY
J gene: TRBJ1-2; D gene: TRBD1; V gene: TRBV19; CDR3 protein: ASNPDRGPYGYT
J gene: TRBJ2-3; D gene: TRBD2; V gene: TRBV2; CDR3 protein: ASSEWEGLPTDTQY
J gene: TRBJ1-4; D gene: NA; V gene: TRBV6-1; CDR3 protein: ASSEVRRRNVPNEKLF
J gene: TRBJ2-7; D gene: TRBD2; V gene: TRBV27; CDR3 protein: ASSSGTSAYEQY
J gene: TRBJ1-5; D gene: NA; V gene: TRBV23-1; CDR3 protein: ASSQSVSADQAGVNQPQH
J gene: TRBJ2-2; D gene: TRBD2; V gene: TRBV19; CDR3 protein: ASRPSGGNTGELF
J gene: TRBJ2-3; D gene: NA; V gene: TRBV19; CDR3 protein: ASTAGSTDTQY
J gene: TRBJ2-5; D gene: NA; V gene: TRBV7-9; CDR3 protein: ASSLWATPQETQY
J gene: TRBJ2-7; D gene: TRBD1; V gene: TRBV28; CDR3 protein: ASSAGTGGTYEQY
J gene: TRBJ1-6; D gene: NA; V gene: TRBV28; CDR3 protein: ASSRDTNSPLH
J gene: TRBJ2-1; D gene: TRBD1; V gene: TRBV24-1; CDR3 protein: ATSDLHRGNRNEQF
J gene: TRBJ1-1; D gene: TRBD1; V gene: TRBV11-2; CDR3 protein: ASSSPGQGWGTEAF
J gene: TRBJ2-1; D gene: NA; V gene: TRBV7-3; CDR3 protein: ASSLGSPGNEQF
J gene: TRBJ2-7; D gene: NA; V gene: TRBV3-1/TRBV3-2; CDR3 protein: ASSQDPSVLRKQY
J gene: TRBJ2-1; D gene: TRBD2; V gene: TRBV5-4; CDR3 protein: ASSSGGTSGLYNEQF
J gene: TRBJ2-1; D gene: TRBD1; V gene: TRBV29-1; CDR3 protein: SNTGGALGDQQF
J gene: TRBJ2-7; D gene: TRBD2; V gene: TRBV29-1; CDR3 protein: SVEIKGGSSYEQY
J gene: TRBJ2-7; D gene: TRBD1; V gene: TRBV7-8; CDR3 protein: ASSLVPGQGMYEQY
J gene: TRBJ2-5; D gene: NA; V gene: TRBV9; CDR3 protein: ASSRTVHQETQY
J gene: TRBJ2-1; D gene: TRBD1; V gene: TRBV4-1; CDR3 protein: ASSRPGQDYNEQF